Presented here are 32 T cell receptor beta chains from one specimen sequenced in a study of blood T cells in healthy people across ages. Next came a second PCR, run for about 6 to 11 cycles, which used a sample-barcoded 5' primer along with a J-beta primer mix. Via MiXCR, TCRdb re-called the 5' RACE reads, giving one row per CDR3 protein. Among around 1.5 million distinct CDR3 sequences listed, about 31% were seen once. Sequencing was done on a sample of blood. The receptors here all came from a woman aged 25 to 39 in good health.

The chain links TRBV5-1 to TRBJ2-4; tentative D call: TRBD1 (6 bases). The germline gives CDR1 SGHRS, CDR2 YFSETQ. V lost 0 bases to trimming and J lost 15 bases, with 16 bases between them. This CDR3 is 13 amino acids long. The DNA for the CDR3 is TGCGCCAGCAGCTTGGGACAGGATAACGAGCGGTACTTC. It yields the protein CASSLGQDNERYF.

This clonotype was seen only a few times. The genes are TRBV6-6 and TRBJ2-4, with TRBD2 identical over 8 bases. V lost 8 bases and J lost 3; bases outside the gene matches: 6. The length of the CDR3 is 14 residues. Germline V gives CDR1 MNHNY, CDR2 SVGAGI (reference sequence). The CDR3 DNA is TGTGCCAGCCCGGGGGGGCTGGACAAAAACATTCAGTACTTC. This sequence encodes CASPGGLDKNIQYF.

This chain joins TRBV6-1 and TRBJ2-5; 12 nucleotides align to TRBD1. This CDR3 has 17 residues. V gave up 8 bases and J gave up 9 bases; unmatched junction bases: 19. Per the germline V gene, CDR1 is MNHNS and CDR2 is SASEGT. CDR3 nucleotide sequence: TGTGCCAGCTCCGTTCTCATCTGGGACAGGGGGCATCAGGCCCAGTACTTC. Translation gives CASSVLIWDRGHQAQYF.

The chain couples TRBV27 to TRBJ2-1; unclear D gene. The germline gives CDR1 MNHEY, CDR2 SMNVEV (reference sequence). The length of the CDR3 is 16 residues. The ends were cut back, 5 bases at V and 2 bases at J, with 16 bases in the middle. CDR3 sequence: CASSADAVQTYNEQFF. The CDR3 DNA is TGTGCCAGCAGTGCTGACGCCGTTCAAACCTACAATGAGCAGTTCTTC.

The table lists this clonotype with a few counts. This rearrangement joins TRBV20-1 to TRBJ1-5, with D uncertain. V was shortened by 3 bases and J by 5 bases, with 29 bases between the two germline ends. CDR3 size: 19 residues. Looked up from germline, CDR1 is DFQATT and CDR2 is SNEGSKA (reference sequence). The CDR3 is CSARRPRGTNTGRYQPQHF. In DNA, the CDR3 is TGCAGTGCTAGGAGGCCTCGGGGTACAAATACCGGACGTTATCAGCCCCAGCATTTT.

This clonotype was counted between two and nine times. The chain is built from TRBV6-1 and TRBJ1-1; D gene unclear. V lost 4 bases to trimming and J lost 7 bases, with 10 bases between them. The CDR3 sequence is 12 residues long. The germline gives CDR1 MNHNS, CDR2 SASEGT. As DNA, the CDR3 is TGTGCCAGCAGTGGGAGACTTGGTGAAGCTTTCTTT. Its translation: CASSGRLGEAFF.

The CDR3 here is CASSGPEAVKQYF. The CDR3 DNA follows: TGTGCCAGCAGTGGGCCTGAGGCAGTGAAGCAGTACTTC. The chain has TRBV2 and TRBJ2-7, with no clear D. There are 13 residues in the CDR3. Germline V gene lookup returns CDR1 SNHLY and CDR2 FYNNEI. The germline V and J ends were trimmed by 4 bases and 8 bases, with 15 bases remaining between them.

V usage is TRBV10-3 and J usage is TRBJ2-5, with D possibly TRBD1 on 6 matching bases. This CDR3 is 16 amino acids long. Germline V gene sequence: CDR1 ENHRY, CDR2 SYGVKD. V was shortened by 0 bases and J by 1 base, with 12 bases between the two germline ends. The CDR3 loop is CAISESGALIQETQYF. In DNA form, the CDR3 reads TGTGCCATCAGTGAGTCGGGGGCCCTTATCCAAGAGACCCAGTACTTC.

This clonotype was counted only a few times. The rearrangement joins TRBV4-1 to TRBJ1-3; no reliable D call. Trimming took 3 bases from V and 0 from J, leaving 12 bases between them. This CDR3 has 16 residues. Germline V gene lookup returns CDR1 MGHRA and CDR2 YSYEKL. The CDR3, as DNA: TGCGCCAGCAGCCAGATTGGTCGGAGCTCTGGAAACACCATATATTTT. Encoded protein: CASSQIGRSSGNTIYF.

The V call is TRBV6-1, the J call TRBJ2-7; D gene unclear. Trimming removed 1 base from V and 6 bases from J, with 13 bases in between. Per the germline V gene, CDR1 is MNHNS and CDR2 is SASEGT. CDR3 size: 14 residues. CDR3 nucleotide sequence: TGTGCCAGCAGTGAAGTCGGCGGTGCTGGCGAGCAGTACTTC. It translates to CASSEVGGAGEQYF.

This clonotype occurred many times. V is TRBV4-1 and J is TRBJ2-5; D possibly corresponds to TRBD1 (5 bases). Germline CDR1 and CDR2: MGHRA and YSYEKL. Between the trimmed V and J ends, which lost 0 bases and 1 base, there was a span of 9 bases. This CDR3 contains 15 residues. In DNA form, the CDR3 reads TGCGCCAGCAGCCAAGATTGGGGCAGCCAAGAGACCCAGTACTTC. Translating it yields CASSQDWGSQETQYF.

The V call is TRBV6-6, the J call TRBJ1-4; D not resolved. Trimming removed 2 bases at V and 3 bases at J, with 7 bases between. This CDR3 is built from 14 residues. CDR1 is MNHNY, CDR2 SVGAGI, per germline (reference sequence). The CDR3 DNA is TGTGCCAGCAGTTACGAACGGGCTAATGAAAAACTGTTTTTT. The encoded protein is CASSYERANEKLFF.

The V gene is TRBV20-1, the J gene TRBJ1-1; D gene unclear. Trimming left V 2 bases short and J 5 bases short, with 3 bases between. This CDR3 is 10 amino acids long. The germline gives CDR1 DFQATT, CDR2 SNEGSKA (reference sequence). The CDR3 loop is CSARTTEAFF. CDR3 in DNA: TGCAGTGCTAGAACGACTGAAGCTTTCTTT.

This clonotype came up once. The rearrangement joins TRBV27 to TRBJ2-6; the D is unclear. The CDR3 runs 17 residues. Trimming pared 2 bases from V and 0 bases from J, leaving 11 bases between. Germline CDR1 reads MNHEY; CDR2 reads SMNVEV (reference sequence). The CDR3 spells CASSLGEGISGANVLTF. The CDR3 nucleotides read TGTGCCAGCAGTTTAGGTGAAGGAATCTCTGGGGCCAACGTCCTGACTTTC. Full variable domain (outside the CDR3, taken from reference TRBV27 and TRBJ2-6): EAQVTQNPRYLITVTGKKLTVTCSQNMNHEYMSWYRQDPGLGLRQIYYSMNVEVTDKGDVPEGYKVSRKEKRNFPLILESPSPNQTSLYFCASSLGEGISGANVLTFGAGSRLTVL.

V is TRBV6-1 and J is TRBJ2-3; TRBD2 matches 7 bases. Per germline, CDR1 MNHNS and CDR2 SASEGT. Trimming at V came to 4 bases and at J to 0 bases, leaving 7 bases not matched to a gene. The CDR3 is made up of 16 amino acids. CDR3 loop: CASSGLGGGSTDTQYF. The CDR3 DNA is TGTGCCAGCAGTGGCCTTGGCGGGGGAAGCACAGATACGCAGTATTTT.

This clonotype was observed a handful of times. The chain carries TRBV5-5 and TRBJ1-2; no clear D. V lost 3 bases to trimming and J lost 2 bases, with 8 bases between them. The CDR3 has 13 residues. The germline V gene has CDR1 SGHKS and CDR2 YYEKEE (reference sequence). CDR3 residues: CASSSIINYGYTF. CDR3 in DNA: TGTGCCAGCAGCTCCATTATCAACTATGGCTACACCTTC.

This clonotype was seen repeatedly, ten times or more. The gene calls are TRBV27 and TRBJ2-3, with 11 bases identical to TRBD2. Germline CDR1 reads MNHEY; CDR2 reads SMNVEV (reference sequence). V lost 5 bases to trimming and J lost 6 bases; unmatched junction nucleotides: 10. The CDR3 runs 16 residues. CDR3 sequence: CASSTLAGGRRDTQYF. CDR3 coding DNA: TGTGCCAGCAGTACTCTAGCGGGAGGTCGGCGGGATACGCAGTATTTT.

The genes are TRBV20-1 and TRBJ2-3, with 10 bases aligning to TRBD2. The J segment lost 1 base and the V segment lost 7 bases, leaving 2 bases of the junction unmatched. This CDR3 spans 13 amino acids. Germline CDR1 reads DFQATT; CDR2 reads SNEGSKA (reference sequence). The DNA of the CDR3 is TGCAGTGACGGGACTAGCGGCACAGATACGCAGTATTTT. It is translated as CSDGTSGTDTQYF.

The gene calls are TRBV14 and TRBJ2-5; 12 bases fit TRBD2. Germline CDR1 reads SGHDN; CDR2 reads FVKESK. The length of the CDR3 is 15 residues. The V and J ends lost 1 base and 5 bases, in that order; junction bases with no gene match: 2. As DNA, the CDR3 is TGTGCCAGCAGCCAAGCACTAGCGGGGGGCGAGACCCAGTACTTC. This encodes CASSQALAGGETQYF.

The J gene is TRBJ2-3, the V gene TRBV5-6; D perhaps matches TRBD1 (7 bases). The V gene's germline CDR1 is SGHDT and CDR2 YYEEEE. V was shortened by 5 bases and J by 6 bases, with 22 bases between the two germline ends. The CDR3 length is 16 residues. CDR3 nucleotide sequence: TGTGCCAGCAGTATCGGGGGAACAGGGGTGGGCGATACGCAGTATTTT. Amino acids: CASSIGGTGVGDTQYF.

The chain couples TRBV5-1 to TRBJ2-3; 9 nucleotides match TRBD1. CDR3 size: 15 residues. V was clipped by 3 bases and J by 3 bases; unmatched bases: 5. Germline CDR1 and CDR2: SGHRS and YFSETQ. In DNA, the CDR3 is TGCGCCAGCAGCTACGGGACAGGGCCTACAGATACGCAGTATTTT. Encoded protein: CASSYGTGPTDTQYF.

This clonotype was observed a few times. The DNA for the CDR3 is TGTGCCAGCAGCTCGAAGGGGCTGATCCCAGATACGCAGTATTTT. Protein: CASSSKGLIPDTQYF. The chain couples TRBV13 to TRBJ2-3, with a weak D call TRBD1 (5 bases). This CDR3 region has 15 residues. Germline assignment: CDR1 PRHDT and CDR2 FYEKMQ (reference sequence). Deletions cut 4 bases from V and 4 bases from J, with 15 bases between.

The table lists this clonotype with a count of one. The chain has TRBV7-9 and TRBJ2-3; D is perhaps TRBD2 (7 bases). This CDR3 spans 18 amino acids. V lost 2 bases and J lost 0, with 18 bases in between. The germline V gene encodes CDR1 SEHNR and CDR2 FQNEAQ (reference sequence). The CDR3 bases are TGTGCCAGCAGCTTACGGCGCGGGGGCCTCCCTAGCACAGATACGCAGTATTTT. Translating gives CASSLRRGGLPSTDTQYF.

The J gene is TRBJ2-7, the V gene TRBV12-3 or TRBV12-4, with D possibly being TRBD2 (7 bases). The J call is in doubt because the DNA end fits TRBJ2-5 better. CDR3 length: 13 residues. As DNA, the CDR3 is TGTGCCAGCAGTCTGGGGGGGGCTCAGACCCAGTACTTC. Translated: CASSLGGAQTQYF.

On this clonotype: This may come from a read error, since a much larger clone is one base off. The rearrangement uses TRBV4-1 and TRBJ1-5; 7 bases line up with TRBD1. CDR3 size: 15 residues. V dropped 0 bases and J dropped 10; count of bases not matched to a gene: 9. The V gene's germline CDR1 is MGHRA and CDR2 YSYEKL. CDR3 in DNA: TGCGCCAGCAGCCAAGATCGACAGGGTGGTCGCCCCCAGCATTTT. Amino acid sequence: CASSQDRQGGRPQHF.

The V call is TRBV5-1, the J call TRBJ1-1; no reliable D call. The CDR3 contains 14 residues. V lost 0 bases and J 0 bases, leaving 6 bases between the germline ends. Germline assignment: CDR1 SGHRS and CDR2 YFSETQ. The CDR3 reads CASSLGEVNTEAFF. As DNA, the CDR3 is TGCGCCAGCAGCTTGGGGGAAGTGAACACTGAAGCTTTCTTT.

In its sample, this clonotype was seen a few times. This chain connects TRBV7-9 to TRBJ2-1; 8 bases map to TRBD2. The CDR3 consists of 16 residues. CDR1 is SEHNR and CDR2 is FQNEAQ in the germline V gene (reference sequence). V was pared by 2 bases and J by 8 bases, with 11 bases of the junction left unmatched. CDR3 DNA: TGTGCCAGCAGCTTAAACGGGGGGACTAGATTGGATGAGCAGTTCTTC. This encodes CASSLNGGTRLDEQFF.

This clonotype came up a few times. The rearrangement joins TRBV20-1 to TRBJ2-3, with 7 bases lining up with TRBD2. Germline V lookup: CDR1 DFQATT, CDR2 SNEGSKA (reference sequence). The CDR3 length is 16 residues. The V and J ends lost 0 bases and 0 bases, in that order; junction bases with no gene match: 6. CDR3 sequence reads: CSARDPGRGSTDTQYF. The CDR3 DNA reads TGCAGTGCTAGAGATCCAGGGCGGGGGAGCACAGATACGCAGTATTTT.

The rearrangement joins TRBV9 to TRBJ2-3; no clear D gene. The CDR3 totals 15 residues. Trimming removed 2 bases at V and 2 bases at J, with 12 bases between. Germline values: CDR1 SGDLS, CDR2 YYNGEE. The CDR3 DNA follows: TGTGCCAGCAGCGTCATGGCTCAACTCACAGATACGCAGTATTTT. Protein sequence: CASSVMAQLTDTQYF.

This clonotype was detected only a few times. This chain uses TRBV5-8 with TRBJ2-1, with D perhaps TRBD1 or TRBD2 (5 bases each). Per germline, CDR1 SGHTS and CDR2 YDEGEE. V was clipped by 5 bases and J by 5 bases, with 14 bases between them. The CDR3 has 14 residues. CDR3 bases: TGTGCCAGCAGGCAGGGTCCGGGGAACAATGAGCAGTTCTTC. Protein: CASRQGPGNNEQFF. Based on the CDR3 plus reference TRBV5-8 and TRBJ2-1, the full variable domain is EAGVTQSPTHLIKTRGQQATLRCSPISGHTSVYWYQQALGLGLQFLLWYDEGEERNRGNFPPRFSGRQFPNYSSELNVNALELEDSALYLCASRQGPGNNEQFFGPGTRLTVL.

This clonotype was seen a handful of times. The chain has TRBV7-8 and TRBJ2-1; maybe TRBD2 (7 bases). V lost 5 bases and J 3 bases, leaving 17 bases between the germline ends. Germline CDR1 reads SGHVS; CDR2 reads FQNEAQ. The length of the CDR3 is 16 residues. CDR3 protein: CASSPWGGGHYNEQFF. CDR3 nucleotide sequence: TGTGCCAGCAGCCCCTGGGGGGGCGGTCACTACAATGAGCAGTTCTTC.

The genes are TRBV7-2 and TRBJ2-5, with 8 nucleotides matching TRBD2. This CDR3 is built from 16 residues. Per germline, CDR1 SGHTA and CDR2 FQGNSA. Trimming removed 1 base from V and 2 bases from J; junction bases left unmatched: 6. The CDR3 region is CASSLGPGGRQETQYF. CDR3 bases: TGTGCCAGCAGCTTAGGGCCGGGAGGGCGGCAAGAGACCCAGTACTTC.